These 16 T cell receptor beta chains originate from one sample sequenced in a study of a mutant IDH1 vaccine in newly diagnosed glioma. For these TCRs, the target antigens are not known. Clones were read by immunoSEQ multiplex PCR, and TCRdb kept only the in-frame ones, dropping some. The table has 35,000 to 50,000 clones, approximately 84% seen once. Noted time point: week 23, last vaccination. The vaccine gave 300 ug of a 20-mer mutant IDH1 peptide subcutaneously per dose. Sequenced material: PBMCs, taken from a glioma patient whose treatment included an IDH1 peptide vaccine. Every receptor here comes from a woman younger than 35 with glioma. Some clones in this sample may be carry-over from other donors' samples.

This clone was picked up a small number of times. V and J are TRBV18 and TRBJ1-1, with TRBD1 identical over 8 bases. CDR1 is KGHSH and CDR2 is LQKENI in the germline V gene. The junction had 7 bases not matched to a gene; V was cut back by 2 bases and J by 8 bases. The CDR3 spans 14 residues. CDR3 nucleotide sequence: TGTGCCAGCTCACCAGCTGGACAGGGCCTCGAAGCTTTCTTT. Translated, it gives CASSPAGQGLEAFF. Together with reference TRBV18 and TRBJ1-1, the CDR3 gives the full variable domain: NAGVMQNPRHLVRRRGQEARLRCSPMKGHSHVYWYRQLPEEGLKFMVYLQKENIIDESGMPKERFSAEFPKEGPSILRIQQVVRGDSAAYFCASSPAGQGLEAFFGQGTRLTVV.

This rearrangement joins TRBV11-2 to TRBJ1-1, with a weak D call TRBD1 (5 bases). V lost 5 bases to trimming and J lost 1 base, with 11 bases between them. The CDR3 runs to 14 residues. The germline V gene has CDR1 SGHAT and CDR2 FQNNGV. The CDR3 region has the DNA TGTGCCAGCAGCCCCGCTGGGGGGAACACTGAAGCTTTCTTT. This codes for CASSPAGGNTEAFF.

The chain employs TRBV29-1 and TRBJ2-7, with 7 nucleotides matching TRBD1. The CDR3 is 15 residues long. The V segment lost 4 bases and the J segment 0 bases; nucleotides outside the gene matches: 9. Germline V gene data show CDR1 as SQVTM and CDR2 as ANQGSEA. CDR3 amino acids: CSVAQGRGSSYEQYF. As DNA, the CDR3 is TGCAGCGTTGCCCAGGGCAGGGGGAGCTCCTACGAGCAGTACTTC.

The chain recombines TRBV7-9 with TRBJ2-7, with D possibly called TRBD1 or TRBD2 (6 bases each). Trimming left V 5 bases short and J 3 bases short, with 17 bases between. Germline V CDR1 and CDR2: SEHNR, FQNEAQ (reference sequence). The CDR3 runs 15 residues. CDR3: CASSPPGGGFYEQYF. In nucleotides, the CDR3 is TGTGCCAGCAGCCCCCCCGGGGGCGGGTTCTACGAGCAGTACTTC.

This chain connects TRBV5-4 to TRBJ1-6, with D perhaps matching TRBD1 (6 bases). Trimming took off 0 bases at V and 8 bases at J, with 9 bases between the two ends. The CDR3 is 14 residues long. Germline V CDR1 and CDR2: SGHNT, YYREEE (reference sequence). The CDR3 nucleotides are TGTGCCAGCAGCTTGGAAGGGGGGGATTCACCCCTCCACTTT. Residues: CASSLEGGDSPLHF.

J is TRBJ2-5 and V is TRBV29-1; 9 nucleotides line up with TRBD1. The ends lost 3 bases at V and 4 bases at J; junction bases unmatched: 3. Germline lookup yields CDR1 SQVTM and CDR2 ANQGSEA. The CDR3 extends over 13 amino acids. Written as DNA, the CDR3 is TGCAGCGTTGAGGGGGACAGGGCAGAGACCCAGTACTTC. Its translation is CSVEGDRAETQYF.

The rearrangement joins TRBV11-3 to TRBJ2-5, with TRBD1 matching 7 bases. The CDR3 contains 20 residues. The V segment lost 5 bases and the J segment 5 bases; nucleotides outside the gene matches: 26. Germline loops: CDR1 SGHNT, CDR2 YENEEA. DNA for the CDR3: TGTGCCAGCAGCGATCCCCTCCTTGGTAGAACAGGGGTCGGGCAGGAGACCCAGTACTTC. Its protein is CASSDPLLGRTGVGQETQYF.

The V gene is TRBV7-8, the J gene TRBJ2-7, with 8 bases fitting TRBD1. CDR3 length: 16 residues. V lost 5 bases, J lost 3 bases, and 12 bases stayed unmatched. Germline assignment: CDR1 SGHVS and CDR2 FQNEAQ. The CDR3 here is CASSPYRTGTVYEQYF. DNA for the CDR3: TGTGCCAGCAGCCCTTACCGGACAGGGACCGTCTACGAGCAGTACTTC.

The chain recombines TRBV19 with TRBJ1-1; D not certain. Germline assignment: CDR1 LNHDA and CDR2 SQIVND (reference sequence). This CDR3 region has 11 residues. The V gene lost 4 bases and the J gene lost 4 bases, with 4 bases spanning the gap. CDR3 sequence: CASSSFTEAFF. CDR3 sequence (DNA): TGTGCCAGTAGTAGTTTCACTGAAGCTTTCTTT. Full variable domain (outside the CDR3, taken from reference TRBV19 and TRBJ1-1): DGGITQSPKYLFRKEGQNVTLSCEQNLNHDAMYWYRQDPGQGLRLIYYSQIVNDFQKGDIAEGYSVSREKKESFPLTVTSAQKNPTAFYLCASSSFTEAFFGQGTRLTVV.

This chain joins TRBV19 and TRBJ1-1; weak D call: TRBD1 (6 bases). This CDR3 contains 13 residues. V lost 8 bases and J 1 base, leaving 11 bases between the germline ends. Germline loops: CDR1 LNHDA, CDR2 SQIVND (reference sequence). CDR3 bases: TGTGCCAGTTGGGGCAGGGGGAACACTGAAGCTTTCTTT. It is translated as CASWGRGNTEAFF.

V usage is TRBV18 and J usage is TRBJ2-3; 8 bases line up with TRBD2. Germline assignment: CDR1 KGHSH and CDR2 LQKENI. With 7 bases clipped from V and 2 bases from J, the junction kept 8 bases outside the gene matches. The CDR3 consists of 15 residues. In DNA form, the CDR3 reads TGTGCCAGCTACCCCGCGGGGGGTAACACAGATACGCAGTATTTT. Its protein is CASYPAGGNTDTQYF. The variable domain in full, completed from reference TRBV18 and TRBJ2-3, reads NAGVMQNPRHLVRRRGQEARLRCSPMKGHSHVYWYRQLPEEGLKFMVYLQKENIIDESGMPKERFSAEFPKEGPSILRIQQVVRGDSAAYFCASYPAGGNTDTQYFGPGTRLTVL.

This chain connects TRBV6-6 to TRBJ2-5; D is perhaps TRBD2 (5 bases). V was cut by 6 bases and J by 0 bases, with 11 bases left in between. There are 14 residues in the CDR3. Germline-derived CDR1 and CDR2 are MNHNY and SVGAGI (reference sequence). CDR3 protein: CASSRPGNQETQYF. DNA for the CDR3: TGTGCCAGCAGCCGTCCCGGGAACCAAGAGACCCAGTACTTC.

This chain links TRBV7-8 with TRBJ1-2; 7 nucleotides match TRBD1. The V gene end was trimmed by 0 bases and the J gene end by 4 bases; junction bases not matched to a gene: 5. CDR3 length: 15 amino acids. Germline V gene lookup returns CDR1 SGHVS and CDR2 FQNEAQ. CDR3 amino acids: CASSLAWDRAYGYTF. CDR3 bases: TGTGCCAGCAGCTTAGCCTGGGACAGAGCCTATGGCTACACCTTC.

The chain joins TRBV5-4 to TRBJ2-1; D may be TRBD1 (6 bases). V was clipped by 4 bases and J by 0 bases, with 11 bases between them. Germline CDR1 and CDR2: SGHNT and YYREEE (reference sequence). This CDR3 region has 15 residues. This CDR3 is CASSVTGRSYNEQFF. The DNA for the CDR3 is TGTGCCAGCAGCGTGACAGGCCGCTCCTACAATGAGCAGTTCTTC.

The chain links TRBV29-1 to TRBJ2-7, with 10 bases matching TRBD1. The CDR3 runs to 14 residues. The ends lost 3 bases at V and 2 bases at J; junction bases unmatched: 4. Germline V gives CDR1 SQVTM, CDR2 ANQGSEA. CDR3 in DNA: TGCAGCGTTGAGTCAGGACAGGGGGCCTACGAGCAGTACTTC. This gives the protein CSVESGQGAYEQYF.

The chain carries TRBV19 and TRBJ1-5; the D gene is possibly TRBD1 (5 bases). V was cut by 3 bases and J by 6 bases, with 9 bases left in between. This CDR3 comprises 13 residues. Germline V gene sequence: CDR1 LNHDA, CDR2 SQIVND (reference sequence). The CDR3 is CASSMGGPQPQHF. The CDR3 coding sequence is TGTGCCAGTAGTATGGGGGGTCCTCAGCCCCAGCATTTT.